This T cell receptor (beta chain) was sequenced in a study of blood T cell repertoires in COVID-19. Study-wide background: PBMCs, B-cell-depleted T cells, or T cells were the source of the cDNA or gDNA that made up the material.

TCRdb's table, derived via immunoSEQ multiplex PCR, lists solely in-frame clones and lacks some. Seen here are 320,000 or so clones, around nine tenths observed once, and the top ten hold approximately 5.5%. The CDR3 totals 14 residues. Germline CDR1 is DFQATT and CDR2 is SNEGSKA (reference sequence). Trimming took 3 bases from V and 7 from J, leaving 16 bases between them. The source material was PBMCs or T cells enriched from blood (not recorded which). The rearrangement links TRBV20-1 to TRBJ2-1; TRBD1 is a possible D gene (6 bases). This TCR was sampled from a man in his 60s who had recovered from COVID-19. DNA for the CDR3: TGCAGTGCTAGTCGACACAGGGAATGGAATGAGCAGTTCTTC. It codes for CSASRHREWNEQFF.